The 4 T cell receptor beta chains given below trace back to one sample, sequenced in a study of blood T cells in healthy people across ages. Combining a sample-barcoded 5' primer with a J-beta primer mix, a second PCR ran for roughly 7 to 11 cycles. TCRdb processed the 5' RACE reads anew with MiXCR; each CDR3 protein has one entry. The sample consists of about 1.6 million distinct CDR3 sequences, about 32% of them appearing once. Sequencing was performed on blood. All receptors come from a woman in her 30s in good health.

The CDR3 here is CASSLRGPGHYEQYF. CDR3 nucleotides: TGTGCCAGCAGTTTACGGGGGCCGGGTCACTACGAGCAGTACTTC. The chain has TRBV28 and TRBJ2-7; either TRBD1 or TRBD2 may supply D (6 bases each). Germline assignment: CDR1 MDHEN and CDR2 SYDVKM. CDR3 length equals 15 residues. The ends were cut back, 2 bases at V and 3 bases at J, with 14 bases in the middle.

This clonotype was seen at least ten times. The chain combines TRBV20-1 with TRBJ1-2; D uncertain. The length of the CDR3 is 13 residues. The germline V gene encodes CDR1 DFQATT and CDR2 SNEGSKA (reference sequence). V was clipped by 3 bases and J by 4 bases, with 12 bases between them. Here the CDR3 reads CSARPSWGYGYTF. CDR3 DNA sequence: TGCAGTGCTAGGCCCAGTTGGGGCTATGGCTACACCTTC.

The chain recombines TRBV27 with TRBJ2-5; D may be TRBD1 (5 bases). The CDR3 extends over 12 amino acids. Trimming removed 5 bases at V and 11 bases at J, with 15 bases between. In germline, CDR1 is MNHEY, CDR2 SMNVEV (reference sequence). The CDR3 sequence: CASSISGQEQYF. DNA for the CDR3: TGTGCCAGCAGTATCTCAGGGCAAGAGCAGTACTTC.

The chain uses TRBV7-6 and TRBJ2-3, with D possibly TRBD2 on 5 matching bases. Per germline, CDR1 SGHVS and CDR2 FNYEAQ. V lost 5 bases and J 0 bases, leaving 12 bases between the germline ends. The CDR3 spans 15 residues. The CDR3 here is CASSVRERSTDTQYF. Here the CDR3 DNA reads TGTGCCAGCAGCGTTAGGGAGAGGAGCACAGATACGCAGTATTTT.